The clone carrying this TCR beta chain appeared many times. Its antigen is unidentified. The CDR3 extends 3 residues past the end of the read, so its final part is completed from the germline J gene. Control and CVID samples contributed equal amounts of genomic DNA. Here immunoSEQ multiplex PCR was the method, and the copy in TCRdb shows in-frame clones only, minus some. The sample holds approximately 20,000 clones, and no clone turns up only once. V was clipped by 0 bases and J by 0 bases, with 6 bases between them. Germline V gene sequence: CDR1 GTSNPN, CDR2 SVGIG (reference sequence). The CDR3 extends over 15 amino acids. CVID meant reduced serum IgG, IgA and/or IgM plus specific antibody deficiency. The entry originates in a study of T cell clonality in common variable immunodeficiency. Regarding the study as a whole: CVID subjects had higher TCRbeta clonality than healthy controls, most marked in about a third. Fewer deletions and N-nucleotide insertions were reportedly seen in common variable immunodeficiency TCR beta sequences.

J is TRBJ2-6 and V is TRBV30; D call uncertain. What was sequenced was peripheral blood mononuclear cells. This TCR was sampled from a human donor with common variable immunodeficiency. CDR3 in amino acids: CAWSVGISGANVLTF. Partial CDR3 DNA: TGTGCCTGGAGTGTAGGCATCTCTGGGGCCAACGTC.